These T cell receptor beta chains were read from a single sample in a study of naive and memory T cell subsets. TCRdb re-derived calls from the UMI-ligation and nested PCR reads in MiXCR, one entry per CDR3 protein. The data show 35,000 to 40,000 distinct CDR3 sequences, approximately 11% seen once. The source material was skin, sampled from a tuberculin skin test site. The source of these receptors is an adult in good health. Both conserved end residues are part of each CDR3. The D gene is left open where the match is weak. The size entry is marked missing in some rows and otherwise reads once, few, many or a size class.

j_call v_call clone_size d_call cdr3_nt cdr3_aa
TRBJ2-7 TRBV28 many . TGTGCCAGCAGTTTACAACAGTCTCGGCACGAGCAGTACTTC CASSLQQSRHEQYF
TRBJ2-7 TRBV7-9 medium-sized . TGTGCCAGCAGCTTATACGGAGGCGGTGGAGCCGAGCAGTACTTC CASSLYGGGGAEQYF
TRBJ1-1 TRBV30 few . TGTGTCTCATACTATACGGGCCGAGAAGCTTTCTTT CVSYYTGREAFF
TRBJ1-2 TRBV12-3/TRBV12-4 many . TGTGCCAGCAGGGGCAGCTCCTCCAACTATGGCTACACCTTC CASRGSSSNYGYTF
TRBJ2-4 TRBV13 few TRBD2 TGTGCCAGCAGACTCCGGGGGGGGAGGACCAAAAACATTCAGTACTTC CASRLRGGRTKNIQYF
TRBJ1-6 TRBV27 many . TGTGCCAGCAGTTACCAGACCATATCCCTTTCACCCCTCCACTTT CASSYQTISLSPLHF
TRBJ1-1 TRBV27 many . TGTGCCAGCAGTCTCCAGGGTCCCCGAACTGAAGCTTTCTTT CASSLQGPRTEAFF
TRBJ2-7 TRBV12-3/TRBV12-4 few TRBD2 TGTGCCAGCAGTTTAGTTGCGGGGGGGATTTACGAGCAGTACTTC CASSLVAGGIYEQYF
TRBJ1-5 TRBV20-1 . . TGCAGTGCTAGGGACAATCAGCCCCAGCATTTT CSARDNQPQHF
TRBJ2-7 TRBV20-1 medium-sized . TGCAGTGCTAGCCCAACCGGAGAGGAGCAGTACTTC CSASPTGEEQYF
TRBJ1-2 TRBV12-5 . . TGTGCTAGTGGCAAAACAAACTTCTATGGCTACACCTTC CASGKTNFYGYTF
TRBJ2-1 TRBV12-3/TRBV12-4 . . TGTGCCAGCAGCCCCACGACCCCGTCCCCTTACAATGAGCAGTTCTTC CASSPTTPSPYNEQFF
TRBJ2-7 TRBV29-1 many TRBD1 TGCAGCGTTGGCGATCAGGGGGAACAGTACTTC CSVGDQGEQYF
TRBJ2-1 TRBV11-3 . TRBD2 TGTGCCAGCAGCTCTTCCGGGACTAGCGGAGGAAGCTCCTACAATGAGCAGTTCTTC CASSSSGTSGGSSYNEQFF
TRBJ1-5 TRBV4-1 many . TGCGCCAGCAGCCCCTCATGGGGTAAACAGCCCCAGCATTTT CASSPSWGKQPQHF
TRBJ1-1 TRBV9 . TRBD1 TGTGCCAGCAGCTCCAGGGGGACTGAAGCTTTCTTT CASSSRGTEAFF
TRBJ2-4 TRBV12-3/TRBV12-4 . . TGTGCCAGCAGTTTAAGGGGAAGGTCCAAAAACATTCAGTACTTC CASSLRGRSKNIQYF
TRBJ1-5 TRBV2 few . TGTGCCAGCAGCGCTACCGTCCCTCTCAATCAGCCCCAGCATTTT CASSATVPLNQPQHF
TRBJ1-1 TRBV25-1 . . TGTGCCAGCAGCTCGGGACTGAACACTGAAGCTTTCTTT CASSSGLNTEAFF
TRBJ2-4 TRBV11-3 few . TGTGCCAGCAGCCATATAGGGGTAGCCAAAAACATTCAGTACTTC CASSHIGVAKNIQYF
TRBJ2-3 TRBV24-1 many TRBD1 TGTGCCACCAGCCCGGGACAGATAGGCACAGATACGCAGTATTTT CATSPGQIGTDTQYF
TRBJ2-1 TRBV7-9 few . TGTGCCAGCAGCGTACTGGGGAGTGAGCAGTTCTTC CASSVLGSEQFF
TRBJ2-6 TRBV11-3 few . TGTGCCAGCAGCTTACAGGGAGCCGGGGCCAACGTCCTGACTTTC CASSLQGAGANVLTF